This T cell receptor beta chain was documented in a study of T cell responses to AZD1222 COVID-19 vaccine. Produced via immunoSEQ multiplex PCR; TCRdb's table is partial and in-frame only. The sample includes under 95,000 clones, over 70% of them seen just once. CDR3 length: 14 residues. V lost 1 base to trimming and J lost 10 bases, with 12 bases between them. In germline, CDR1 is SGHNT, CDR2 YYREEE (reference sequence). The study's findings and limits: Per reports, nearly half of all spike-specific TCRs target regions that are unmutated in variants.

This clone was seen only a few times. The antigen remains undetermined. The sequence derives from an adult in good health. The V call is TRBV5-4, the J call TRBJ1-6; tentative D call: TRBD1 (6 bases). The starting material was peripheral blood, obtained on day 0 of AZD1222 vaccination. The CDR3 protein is CASSLLGGGSPLHF. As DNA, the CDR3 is TGTGCCAGCAGCTTGTTGGGGGGCGGATCACCCCTCCACTTT.